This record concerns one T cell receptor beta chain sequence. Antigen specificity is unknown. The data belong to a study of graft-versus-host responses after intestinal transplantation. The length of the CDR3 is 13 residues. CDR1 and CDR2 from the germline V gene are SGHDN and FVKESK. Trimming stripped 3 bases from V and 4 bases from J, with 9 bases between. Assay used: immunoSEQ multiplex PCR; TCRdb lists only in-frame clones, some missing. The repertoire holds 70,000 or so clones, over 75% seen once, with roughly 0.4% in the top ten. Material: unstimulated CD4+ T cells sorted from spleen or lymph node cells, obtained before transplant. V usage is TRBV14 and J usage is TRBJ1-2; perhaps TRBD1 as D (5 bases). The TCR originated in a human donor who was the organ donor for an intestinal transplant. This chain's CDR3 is CASSQGLTYGYTF. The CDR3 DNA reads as TGTGCCAGCAGCCAGGGACTGACCTATGGCTACACCTTC.